This TCR beta chain was documented in a study of OX40 agonist ivuxolimab in advanced cancers. Across the whole study: Dose-escalation patients suffered from hepatocellular carcinoma, melanoma, renal cell or head and neck cancer. Partial responses were achieved by three patients, one with hepatocellular carcinoma and two with cutaneous melanoma.

Notes on this clone: Its antigen is currently unknown.

Profiled with immunoSEQ multiplex PCR; TCRdb holds only in-frame clones, not every one. There are tens of thousands of clones in the sample; around 80% occur only once, and 14% lies in the top ten. General observations from the study: On average, CD8+ T cells showed a greater number of expanded clones than CD4+.

There are 13 residues in the CDR3. Trimming took 0 bases from V and 5 from J, leaving 6 bases between them. Germline CDR1 and CDR2: LNHNV and YYDKDF (reference sequence). The sample consisted of CD4+ or CD8+ T cells sorted from blood, taken in a trial of the OX40 agonist ivuxolimab. The sequence was collected from an adult with an advanced solid tumor such as melanoma, head and neck, liver or kidney cancer. V gene TRBV15 combines with J gene TRBJ2-3; D ambiguous. The CDR3 coding sequence is TGTGCCACCAGCAGAGATATGGGAGATACGCAGTATTTT. As protein: CATSRDMGDTQYF.